These 13 T cell receptor beta chains came from one sample sequenced in a study of CD8 T cells in ankylosing spondylitis. TCRdb used MiXCR to reprocess the 5' RACE reads, holding one entry per CDR3 protein. The sample lists about 160,000 distinct CDR3 sequences, about 17% occurring once. Sequencing was carried out using blood, either unsorted or a sorted T cell fraction (not recorded which). The receptors come from a male donor with ankylosing spondylitis or in good health (not recorded which).

Notes on this clonotype: This may come from a read error, since a much larger clone is one base off. The V and J genes are TRBV19 and TRBJ2-1, with TRBD2 matching over 13 bases. CDR3 size: 20 residues. The germline V gene has CDR1 LNHDA and CDR2 SQIVND (reference sequence). J was trimmed by 2 bases and V by 4 bases; bases with no gene match: 14. CDR3 amino acids: CASSTRTSGRAGGPYNEQFF. CDR3 bases: TGTGCCAGTAGTACCCGAACTAGCGGGAGGGCCGGGGGCCCCTACAATGAGCAGTTCTTC.

In this sample, this clonotype turned up many times. The rearrangement uses TRBV3-1 and TRBJ2-2; tentatively, D is TRBD2 (5 bases). Per the germline V gene, CDR1 is LGHDT and CDR2 is YNNKEL (reference sequence). V lost 6 bases, J lost 6 bases, and 14 bases lay in between. The CDR3 runs 14 residues. The chain's CDR3 is CASSRTRSAGELFF. The CDR3 DNA is TGTGCCAGCAGTAGAACTAGATCGGCCGGGGAGCTGTTTTTT. Filled out from reference TRBV3-1 and TRBJ2-2, the complete variable domain reads DTAVSQTPKYLVTQMGNDKSIKCEQNLGHDTMYWYKQDSKKFLKIMFSYNNKELIINETVPNRFSPKSPDKAHLNLHINSLELGDSAVYFCASSRTRSAGELFFGEGSRLTVL.

This clonotype appeared many times. The chain links TRBV12-3 or TRBV12-4 to TRBJ2-7; D is uncertain. V was trimmed by 3 bases and J by 5 bases, leaving 17 bases between them. There are 15 residues in the CDR3. The CDR3 here is CASSFLSAPTHEQYF. The CDR3 DNA reads TGTGCCAGCAGTTTTCTTAGTGCTCCGACCCACGAGCAGTACTTC.

This clonotype was picked up a small number of times. The chain uses TRBV29-1 and TRBJ2-3; 8 positions match TRBD2. Germline trimming cut 5 bases from V and 3 bases from J; bases unmatched to any gene: 10. Germline assignment: CDR1 SQVTM and CDR2 ANQGSEA. The CDR3 consists of 15 residues. The CDR3 region is CSVTTGTRVTDTQYF. For the CDR3, the DNA is TGCAGCGTTACAACCGGGACTAGGGTTACAGATACGCAGTATTTT.

This clonotype was observed a few times. V and J are TRBV28 and TRBJ2-1; a weak D match, TRBD1 (5 bases). The V end was cut by 2 bases, the J end by 0 bases, with 11 bases between. CDR3 size: 16 residues. Germline V gives CDR1 MDHEN, CDR2 SYDVKM. This CDR3 reads CASSLAGYNSYNEQFF. CDR3 nucleotides: TGTGCCAGCAGTTTAGCAGGGTATAACTCCTACAATGAGCAGTTCTTC.

V is TRBV13 and J is TRBJ2-1, with 9 positions matching TRBD2. This CDR3 is 12 amino acids long. Germline assignment: CDR1 PRHDT and CDR2 FYEKMQ (reference sequence). With V trimmed by 4 bases and J by 10 bases, 2 bases remained unmatched. CDR3 nucleotides: TGTGCCAGCAGCTCGACTAGCGGAGAGCAGTTCTTC. It is translated as CASSSTSGEQFF. Full variable domain (outside the CDR3, taken from reference TRBV13 and TRBJ2-1): AAGVIQSPRHLIKEKRETATLKCYPIPRHDTVYWYQQGPGQDPQFLISFYEKMQSDKGSIPDRFSAQQFSDYHSELNMSSLELGDSALYFCASSSTSGEQFFGPGTRLTVL.

This clonotype was counted at least ten times. V usage is TRBV20-1 and J usage is TRBJ2-7; D is ambiguous. Germline V gene data show CDR1 as DFQATT and CDR2 as SNEGSKA (reference sequence). This CDR3 comprises 11 residues. CDR3 nucleotide sequence: TGCAGCACCATTAGCTCCTACGAGCAGTACTTC. This gives the protein CSTISSYEQYF.

This clonotype has ten or more counts. CDR3 amino acids: CSVARDYYNEQFF. CDR3 DNA: TGCAGCGTCGCGCGGGACTATTACAATGAGCAGTTCTTC. The chain employs TRBV29-1 and TRBJ2-1, with 7 bases identical to TRBD2. V was clipped by 6 bases and J by 4 bases; unmatched bases: 6. CDR3 size: 13 residues. Germline values: CDR1 SQVTM, CDR2 ANQGSEA.

This clonotype was detected ten times or more. The genes are TRBV29-1 and TRBJ2-1; D unclear. The CDR3 spans 12 residues. The germline gives CDR1 SQVTM, CDR2 ANQGSEA. Trimming took off 4 bases at V and 8 bases at J, with 12 bases between the two ends. As DNA, the CDR3 is TGCAGCGTTGTTTTGGATCAGGATGAGCAGTTCTTC. Protein sequence: CSVVLDQDEQFF.

This clonotype was seen at least ten times. The chain joins TRBV5-1 to TRBJ1-2, with unresolved D. V gave up 4 bases and J gave up 2 bases, with 9 bases separating them. The CDR3 is 13 amino acids. The germline gives CDR1 SGHRS, CDR2 YFSETQ. CDR3 sequence (DNA): TGCGCCAGCAGCCCGACGGGGAACTATGGCTACACCTTC. This encodes CASSPTGNYGYTF. Full variable domain (missing parts from reference TRBV5-1 and TRBJ1-2): KAGVTQTPRYLIKTRGQQVTLSCSPISGHRSVSWYQQTPGQGLQFLFEYFSETQRNKGNFPGRFSGRQFSNSRSEMNVSTLELGDSALYLCASSPTGNYGYTFGSGTRLTVV.

This clonotype showed up many times. The chain couples TRBV9 to TRBJ1-5; D may be TRBD1 (5 bases). Trimming pared 4 bases from V and 1 base from J, leaving 12 bases between. The CDR3 is made up of 15 amino acids. Germline CDR1 reads SGDLS; CDR2 reads YYNGEE. The CDR3 spells CASSLSPGSNQPQHF. The CDR3 region has the DNA TGTGCCAGCAGCTTATCACCAGGGAGCAATCAGCCCCAGCATTTT. Filled out from reference TRBV9 and TRBJ1-5, the complete variable domain reads DSGVTQTPKHLITATGQRVTLRCSPRSGDLSVYWYQQSLDQGLQFLIQYYNGEERAKGNILERFSAQQFPDLHSELNLSSLELGDSALYFCASSLSPGSNQPQHFGDGTRLSIL.

In its sample, this clonotype was seen many times. The chain uses TRBV12-3 or TRBV12-4 and TRBJ1-6; D remains unclear. V was clipped by 2 bases and J by 6 bases, with 8 bases between them. The CDR3 length is 14 residues. The CDR3 here is CASSLSAANSPLHF. CDR3 nucleotides: TGTGCCAGCAGTTTATCCGCAGCTAATTCACCCCTCCACTTT.

This clonotype was observed at least ten times. The chain combines TRBV24-1 with TRBJ1-2, with 7 bases matching TRBD1. In germline, CDR1 is KGHDR, CDR2 SFDVKD. V dropped 3 bases and J dropped 8; count of bases not matched to a gene: 8. This CDR3 is built from 14 residues. The CDR3 nucleotides are TGTGCCACCAGTGATGCTGACAGGGAGCGCGGCTACACCTTC. Translating it yields CATSDADRERGYTF.